Each of the 24 T cell receptor beta chains below was sequenced from the same sample in a study of CD8+ T cells in alopecia areata. The treatment here: oral pan-JAK inhibitor, 5-10 mg twice daily. RNA extraction and reverse transcription yielded cDNA as sequencing template. TCRdb's table, derived via immunoSEQ multiplex PCR, lists solely in-frame clones and lacks some. The sample consists of 150,000 to 200,000 clones, around three fifths of them appearing once. Sequenced material: CD4+ T cells sorted from blood, taken at week 24, from a patient treated with tofacitinib. The receptors stem from a human donor with alopecia areata.

The V gene is TRBV7-2, the J gene TRBJ1-2, with TRBD1 matching 10 bases. CDR3 length: 14 amino acids. Germline trimming cut 5 bases from V and 9 bases from J; bases unmatched to any gene: 9. CDR1 SGHTA and CDR2 FQGNSA come from the germline V gene. As DNA, the CDR3 is TGTGCCAGCAGCCCCGGACAGGGGGTCACTAGCTACACCTTC. Its translation: CASSPGQGVTSYTF.

The V and J genes are TRBV30 and TRBJ2-4; unclear D gene. Germline loops: CDR1 GTSNPN, CDR2 SVGIG (reference sequence). The CDR3 runs 15 residues. V gave up 1 base and J gave up 0 bases, with 10 bases separating them. The CDR3 is CAWSENRLAKNIQYF. The DNA for the CDR3 is TGTGCCTGGAGTGAGAACAGATTAGCCAAAAACATTCAGTACTTC.

The chain employs TRBV2 and TRBJ2-3; D unclear. V lost 4 bases to trimming and J lost 0 bases, with 5 bases between them. Per germline, CDR1 SNHLY and CDR2 FYNNEI. The CDR3 is made up of 13 amino acids. CDR3 DNA sequence: TGTGCCAGCAGTGCAGCTAGCACAGATACGCAGTATTTT. It is translated as CASSAASTDTQYF.

This sequence joins TRBV29-1 and TRBJ1-1; 7 bases line up with TRBD1. V lost 7 bases, J lost 11 bases, and 7 bases stayed unmatched. CDR1 and CDR2 (germline): SQVTM, ANQGSEA. This CDR3 is 10 amino acids long. The CDR3 is CSALTGRAFF. CDR3 nucleotide sequence: TGCAGCGCCCTGACAGGGCGTGCTTTCTTT.

In its sample, this clone was seen a few times. The V and J genes are TRBV25-1 and TRBJ1-4; perhaps TRBD1 as D (5 bases). This CDR3 is 13 amino acids long. Germline V gene sequence: CDR1 MGHDK, CDR2 SYGVNS. V lost 4 bases and J lost 7, with 10 bases in between. CDR3 in amino acids: CASSVQGSEKLFF. In nucleotides, the CDR3 is TGTGCCAGCAGTGTCCAGGGAAGTGAAAAACTGTTTTTT.

The chain joins TRBV7-2 to TRBJ2-7, with 9 bases identical to TRBD1. From germline, CDR1 is SGHTA and CDR2 FQGNSA. With V trimmed by 5 bases and J by 5 bases, 13 bases remained unmatched. CDR3 length: 16 residues. The CDR3 bases are TGTGCCAGCAGCCCTTTACCGGGACAGGGCCGGGACGAGCAGTACTTC. Protein: CASSPLPGQGRDEQYF.

The chain joins TRBV9 to TRBJ1-1; no clear D. The CDR3 sequence is 14 residues long. Germline CDR1 is SGDLS and CDR2 is YYNGEE. V lost 0 bases, J lost 3 bases, and 9 bases lay in between. CDR3 sequence: CASSVGGSYTEAFF. The CDR3 nucleotides are TGTGCCAGCAGCGTAGGGGGTTCTTACACTGAAGCTTTCTTT.

The chain is built from TRBV30 and TRBJ2-5; D not resolved. The germline V gene has CDR1 GTSNPN and CDR2 SVGIG (reference sequence). There are 12 residues in the CDR3. The V end lost 2 bases, the J end lost 5 bases, and 9 bases lay between the germline ends. The CDR3 nucleotides read TGTGCCTGGAGTCCCCAGGAGGAGACCCAGTACTTC. The encoded protein is CAWSPQEETQYF.

The gene calls are TRBV5-1 and TRBJ2-1, with 9 nucleotides matching TRBD2. This CDR3 comprises 14 residues. CDR1 and CDR2 (germline): SGHRS, YFSETQ. V dropped 3 bases and J dropped 8; count of bases not matched to a gene: 6. For the CDR3, the DNA is TGCGCCAGCAGCTCCGGGACTAGCATCTATGAGCAGTTCTTC. Its protein product is CASSSGTSIYEQFF. The full variable domain, its missing parts supplied by reference TRBV5-1 and TRBJ2-1, is KAGVTQTPRYLIKTRGQQVTLSCSPISGHRSVSWYQQTPGQGLQFLFEYFSETQRNKGNFPGRFSGRQFSNSRSEMNVSTLELGDSALYLCASSSGTSIYEQFFGPGTRLTVL.

The chain uses TRBV27 and TRBJ1-2, with unresolved D. There are 15 residues in the CDR3. V was clipped by 5 bases and J by 4 bases, with 17 bases between them. The V gene's germline CDR1 is MNHEY and CDR2 SMNVEV (reference sequence). CDR3 sequence (DNA): TGTGCCAGCAGTCCCGGACTTTATCAAAGCTATGGCTACACCTTC. The encoded protein is CASSPGLYQSYGYTF.

As for this clone: Other DNA sequences in the sample encode the same CDR3. The rearrangement links TRBV29-1 to TRBJ1-1, with D hard to call. The CDR3 covers 13 residues. CDR1 is SQVTM and CDR2 is ANQGSEA in the germline V gene. The V end lost 4 bases, the J end lost 0 bases, and 9 bases lay between the germline ends. This chain's CDR3 is CSVGGRMNTEAFF. Here the CDR3 DNA reads TGCAGCGTTGGCGGGAGGATGAACACTGAAGCTTTCTTT.

At least ten counts were recorded for this clone. V is TRBV28 and J is TRBJ2-1, with a possible D match to TRBD1 (6 bases). Trimming shortened V by 7 bases and J by 7 bases, and 17 bases separated the two germline ends. The CDR3 has 14 residues. Germline CDR1 is MDHEN and CDR2 is SYDVKM. CDR3 protein: CASTGTGFSNEQFF. The CDR3 DNA follows: TGTGCCAGCACCGGTACAGGGTTTAGTAATGAGCAGTTCTTC.

The rearrangement links TRBV19 to TRBJ2-2, with 10 bases fitting TRBD2. The length of the CDR3 is 14 residues. V lost 6 bases to trimming and J lost 10 bases; unmatched junction nucleotides: 8. The germline V gene encodes CDR1 LNHDA and CDR2 SQIVND (reference sequence). The CDR3, as DNA: TGTGCCAGTAGGCGGACTAGCGGCCTAGAGGAGCTGTTTTTT. Protein: CASRRTSGLEELFF.

This chain uses TRBV29-1 with TRBJ2-5, with D maybe TRBD1 (5 bases). The tail of the sequence fits TRBJ2-7 better, so the J call may be wrong. This CDR3 is 13 amino acids long. Germline-derived CDR1 and CDR2 are SQVTM and ANQGSEA. CDR3 protein: CSAGEGELFEQYF. Here the CDR3 DNA reads TGCAGCGCTGGCGAAGGGGAACTGTTCGAGCAGTACTTC.

CDR3 coding DNA: TGTGCCAGCTCACCAGTATTCCCTACGGAGGAAGCTTTCTTT. Protein product: CASSPVFPTEEAFF. This rearrangement joins TRBV18 to TRBJ1-1; D unresolved. The CDR3 totals 14 residues. Trimming left V 2 bases short and J 8 bases short, with 15 bases between. CDR1 and CDR2 from the germline V gene are KGHSH and LQKENI.

The genes are TRBV7-2 and TRBJ2-5, with TRBD2 matching 10 bases. The CDR3 has 15 amino acids. CDR1 and CDR2 from the germline V gene are SGHTA and FQGNSA. The trim removed 1 base at V and 6 bases at J, leaving 5 bases unmatched. The CDR3 DNA is TGTGCCAGCAGCTTAGTAAGCGGGGGGGCGCAGACCCAGTACTTC. Translated, it gives CASSLVSGGAQTQYF.

As for this clone: Other DNA sequences of this sample code for an identical CDR3. This chain joins TRBV4-3 and TRBJ1-1; D ambiguous. Germline V CDR1 and CDR2: LGHNA, YSLEER. The CDR3 length is 14 residues. Between the trimmed V and J ends, which lost 0 bases and 4 bases, there was a span of 9 bases. CDR3 sequence reads: CASSQDLRGTEAFF. Here the CDR3 DNA reads TGCGCCAGCAGCCAAGATCTTCGTGGCACTGAAGCTTTCTTT.

The table lists this clone with a few counts. The chain couples TRBV7-9 to TRBJ1-2; the D gene is possibly TRBD1 (5 bases). Trimming removed 11 bases at V and 2 bases at J, with 12 bases between. The CDR3 sequence is 12 residues long. Per germline, CDR1 SEHNR and CDR2 FQNEAQ (reference sequence). This CDR3 reads CAGGTPNYGYTF. In DNA form, the CDR3 reads TGTGCCGGGGGGACCCCCAACTATGGCTACACCTTC.

For the CDR3, the DNA is TGTGCCAGCAGTTACTCGATCGGGGGAGGCTACACCTTC. This sequence encodes CASSYSIGGGYTF. The chain is built from TRBV6-5 and TRBJ1-2, with D maybe TRBD1 (5 bases). V lost 0 bases, J lost 8 bases, and 10 bases lay in between. This CDR3 spans 13 amino acids. CDR1 and CDR2 (germline): MNHEY, SVGAGI.

Remarks on this clone: In the same sample, other DNA sequences code for this CDR3. The chain has TRBV29-1 and TRBJ2-7, with D possibly TRBD1 on 5 matching bases. Germline CDR1 SQVTM, CDR2 ANQGSEA. Trimming removed 6 bases at V and 1 base at J, with 10 bases between. This CDR3 has 12 amino acids. The chain's CDR3 is CSVDDSSYEQYF. The CDR3 region has the DNA TGCAGCGTCGACGACAGTTCCTACGAGCAGTACTTC.

This chain uses TRBV5-1 with TRBJ2-1; D gene ambiguous. CDR3 length: 15 amino acids. The germline V gene encodes CDR1 SGHRS and CDR2 YFSETQ. V was shortened by 0 bases and J by 2 bases, with 9 bases between the two germline ends. The CDR3 reads CASSLDSIAYNEQFF. CDR3 coding DNA: TGCGCCAGCAGCTTGGACTCCATTGCCTACAATGAGCAGTTCTTC.

The chain uses TRBV2 and TRBJ1-2; D gene unclear. The V gene lost 6 bases and the J gene lost 3 bases, with 20 bases spanning the gap. Germline-derived CDR1 and CDR2 are SNHLY and FYNNEI. CDR3 length: 16 amino acids. The DNA of the CDR3 is TGTGCCAGCAGCACCCTCTCCCCTTCGGGAGACTATGGCTACACCTTC. Protein: CASSTLSPSGDYGYTF.

The rearrangement joins TRBV25-1 to TRBJ1-6; D may be TRBD1 (5 bases). Deletions cut 3 bases from V and 7 bases from J, with 10 bases between. Germline V gives CDR1 MGHDK, CDR2 SYGVNS. The CDR3 consists of 14 residues. The CDR3 spells CASSEPGTNSPLHF. The DNA of the CDR3 is TGTGCCAGCAGTGAGCCGGGGACCAATTCACCCCTCCACTTT.

This chain uses TRBV30 with TRBJ2-2; 10 positions match TRBD1. The CDR3 consists of 17 residues. V lost 2 bases to trimming and J lost 4 bases; unmatched junction nucleotides: 10. Germline V lookup: CDR1 GTSNPN, CDR2 SVGIG (reference sequence). The chain's CDR3 is CAWSLKTGGASTGELFF. The CDR3, as DNA: TGTGCCTGGAGTCTCAAGACAGGGGGCGCTTCCACCGGGGAGCTGTTTTTT.